Sequencing of this TCR beta chain was carried out in a study of regulatory T cells in long-lasting Graves disease. Time point: newly diagnosed GD, antithyroid drugs for less than 3 months. There was RNA extracted from PBMCs, and the TCR library was made from it. This clonotype has just a few counts. Its specificity is not known. Just one base apart from a much larger clone, this may be a read error. Study conclusions and caveats: Segments TRBV28, TRBJ1-2 and TRBJ2-5 showed preferential usage in persistent disease.

J was trimmed by 1 base and V by 8 bases; bases with no gene match: 9. Germline assignment: CDR1 MNHEY and CDR2 SMNVEV (reference sequence). The length of the CDR3 is 15 residues. The authors built TCR beta libraries using iRepertoire HTBI primers and Arm-PCR of CDR3 regions. MiXCR, run by TCRdb on the multiplex PCR reads, gives a single entry per CDR3 protein. The sample records around 400,000 distinct CDR3 sequences, roughly a sixth being singletons. This specimen was peripheral blood mononuclear cells (PBMCs), taken at new diagnosis, from a patient treated with antithyroid drugs. This TCR was sampled from a female donor with Graves disease. The chain is built from TRBV27 and TRBJ1-1; TRBD1 matches at 8 bases. CDR3 DNA sequence: TGTGCCAGCGGTCCCCAGGGACAGGAGAACACTGAAGCTTTCTTT. It specifies CASGPQGQENTEAFF.